This T cell receptor (beta chain) is drawn from a study of shared clonotypes between healthy human individuals. The V end was cut by 3 bases, the J end by 4 bases, with 13 bases between. Germline CDR1 and CDR2: SGHRS and YFSETQ. The CDR3 spans 14 residues. Clones were sequenced by immunoSEQ multiplex PCR, and TCRdb holds only the in-frame ones, with some missing. Here the sample spans about 2 million clones, roughly 96% being singletons. Study donors comprised healthy, HIV-negative adults devoid of recent acute infection or vaccination. The chain recombines TRBV5-1 with TRBJ1-1; D possibly corresponds to TRBD1 (5 bases). Sequenced: naive CD4+ T cells sorted from blood. Subset described: CD45RA+ positively selected. The clonotype was recovered from a man younger than 35 in good health. Here the CDR3 DNA reads TGCGCCAGCAGCTCAGGACACGGGGGCACTGAAGCTTTCTTT. It translates to CASSSGHGGTEAFF.